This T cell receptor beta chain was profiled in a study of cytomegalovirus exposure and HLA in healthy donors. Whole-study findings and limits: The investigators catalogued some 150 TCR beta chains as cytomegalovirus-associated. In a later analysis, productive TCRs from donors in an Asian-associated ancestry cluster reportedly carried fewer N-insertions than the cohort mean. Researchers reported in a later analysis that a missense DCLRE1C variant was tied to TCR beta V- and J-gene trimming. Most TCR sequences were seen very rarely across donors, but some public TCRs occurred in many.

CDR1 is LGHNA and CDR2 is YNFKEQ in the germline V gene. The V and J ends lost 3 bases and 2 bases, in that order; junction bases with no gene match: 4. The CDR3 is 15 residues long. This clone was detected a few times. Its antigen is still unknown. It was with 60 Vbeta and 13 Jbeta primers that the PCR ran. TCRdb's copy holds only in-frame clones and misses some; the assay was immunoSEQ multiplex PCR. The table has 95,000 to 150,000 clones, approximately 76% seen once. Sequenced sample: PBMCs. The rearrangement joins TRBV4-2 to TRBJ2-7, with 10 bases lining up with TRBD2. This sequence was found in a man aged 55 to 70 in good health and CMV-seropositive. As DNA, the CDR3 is TGTGCCAGCAGCCAGTTAGCGGGAGGTCCCTACGAGCAGTACTTC. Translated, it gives CASSQLAGGPYEQYF.